These 24 T cell receptor beta chains were all obtained from the same sample, sequenced in a study of cytomegalovirus exposure and HLA in healthy donors. Data came from immunoSEQ multiplex PCR; TCRdb stores just in-frame clones and leaves some out. The sample lists about 140,000 clones; 70% to 85% were seen once. Sequencing was performed on PBMCs. Source of these receptors: a young man in good health and CMV-seropositive.

This sequence joins TRBV4-2 and TRBJ1-1; D gene unclear. From germline, CDR1 is LGHNA and CDR2 YNFKEQ. Trimming cost V 1 base and J 0 bases, with 15 bases left between them. CDR3 length: 17 residues. CDR3 bases: TGTGCCAGCAGCCAAGCCCACGGTAGAAAATTGAACACTGAAGCTTTCTTT. Translating it yields CASSQAHGRKLNTEAFF.

CDR3 loop: CASSKGTGGDQPQHF. The CDR3 DNA reads as TGTGCCAGCAGCAAGGGGACAGGGGGCGATCAGCCCCAGCATTTT. The chain employs TRBV21-1 and TRBJ1-5; TRBD1 is the table's D call and was not checked against the DNA. TRBV21-1 constitutes a pseudogene. The CDR3 sequence is 15 residues long.

V usage is TRBV11-2 and J usage is TRBJ2-7; tentatively, D is TRBD2 (7 bases). The germline V gene encodes CDR1 SGHAT and CDR2 FQNNGV. This CDR3 region has 15 residues. V lost 1 base and J lost 2, with 12 bases in between. As DNA, the CDR3 is TGTGCCAGCAGCTTAGGCGAAGGGGGGGCCTACGAGCAGTACTTC. Amino acids: CASSLGEGGAYEQYF.

This clone was picked up a small number of times. V and J are TRBV7-6 and TRBJ1-6; D ambiguous. This CDR3 has 13 amino acids. The germline V gene encodes CDR1 SGHVS and CDR2 FNYEAQ. Trimming stripped 0 bases from V and 9 bases from J, with 6 bases between. CDR3: CASSLALLSPLHF. CDR3 bases: TGTGCCAGCAGCTTAGCTCTCCTTTCACCCCTCCACTTT.

The chain combines TRBV5-1 with TRBJ1-4; 9 bases map to TRBD1. The trim removed 3 bases at V and 3 bases at J, leaving 9 bases unmatched. This CDR3 is 17 amino acids long. The germline V gene encodes CDR1 SGHRS and CDR2 YFSETQ. CDR3 DNA sequence: TGCGCCAGCAGCTCCATCCCGGGACAGGGTGCTAATGAAAAACTGTTTTTT. It codes for CASSSIPGQGANEKLFF.

This rearrangement joins TRBV11-2 to TRBJ2-6; D is unclear. Per germline, CDR1 SGHAT and CDR2 FQNNGV. Trimming removed 5 bases from V and 0 bases from J, with 8 bases in between. There are 15 residues in the CDR3. The CDR3: CASSASNSGANVLTF. For the CDR3, the DNA is TGTGCCAGCAGCGCGTCCAACTCTGGGGCCAACGTCCTGACTTTC.

The chain links TRBV5-1 to TRBJ2-1; TRBD2 matches 10 bases. V trimming: 4 bases; J trimming: 2 bases; junction bases outside the gene matches: 18. The CDR3 sequence is 20 residues long. Per germline, CDR1 SGHRS and CDR2 YFSETQ. The CDR3 is CASSQLGSNSGRLAYNEQFF. The CDR3 nucleotides are TGCGCCAGCAGCCAACTTGGGTCCAATAGCGGGAGGTTGGCCTACAATGAGCAGTTCTTC.

The CDR3 region is CASSFRQGSYEQYF. The CDR3 nucleotides read TGTGCCAGCAGCTTCCGACAGGGCTCCTACGAGCAGTACTTC. This rearrangement joins TRBV11-2 to TRBJ2-7, with 7 bases aligning to TRBD1. In germline, CDR1 is SGHAT, CDR2 FQNNGV. The junction had 2 bases not matched to a gene; V was cut back by 3 bases and J by 0 bases. The CDR3 runs to 14 residues.

The table lists this clone with a count of one. V gene TRBV29-1 combines with J gene TRBJ1-2, with D possibly matching TRBD1 (6 bases). With 6 bases removed from V and 4 bases from J, the gap between germline ends came to 18 bases. CDR3 length: 14 amino acids. Germline values: CDR1 SQVTM, CDR2 ANQGSEA. CDR3 sequence (DNA): TGCAGCGTCTATACCCCGGGACACCTCTATGGCTACACCTTC. Translated, it gives CSVYTPGHLYGYTF.

The genes are TRBV11-2 and TRBJ2-7, with D possibly TRBD1 on 6 matching bases. The CDR3 sequence is 15 residues long. In germline, CDR1 is SGHAT, CDR2 FQNNGV. Trimming shortened V by 7 bases and J by 0 bases, and 16 bases separated the two germline ends. CDR3 DNA sequence: TGTGCCAGCACCCGTACAGGGTTCAGCTCCTACGAGCAGTACTTC. Residues: CASTRTGFSSYEQYF.

The J gene is TRBJ1-1, the V gene TRBV28; D is uncertain. Germline CDR1 and CDR2: MDHEN and SYDVKM. The CDR3 sequence is 12 residues long. Trimming pared 6 bases from V and 5 bases from J, leaving 10 bases between. The CDR3 spells CASRGPWTEAFF. CDR3 DNA: TGTGCCAGCAGGGGCCCGTGGACTGAAGCTTTCTTT.

There are many counts of this clone. This chain uses TRBV5-4 with TRBJ1-2; tentative D call: TRBD1 (5 bases). There are 15 residues in the CDR3. CDR1 and CDR2 from the germline V gene are SGHNT and YYREEE (reference sequence). V was pared by 5 bases and J by 0 bases, with 14 bases between. CDR3 nucleotides: TGTGCCAGCAGGCAAGACAGAAATACTAACTATGGCTACACCTTC. Its translation: CASRQDRNTNYGYTF. Filled out from reference TRBV5-4 and TRBJ1-2, the complete variable domain reads ETGVTQSPTHLIKTRGQQVTLRCSSQSGHNTVSWYQQALGQGPQFIFQYYREEENGRGNFPPRFSGLQFPNYSSELNVNALELDDSALYLCASRQDRNTNYGYTFGSGTRLTVV.

The genes are TRBV27 and TRBJ2-3; D is perhaps TRBD1 (6 bases). Per germline, CDR1 MNHEY and CDR2 SMNVEV (reference sequence). The CDR3 loop spans 13 amino acids. V was trimmed by 9 bases and J by 6 bases, leaving 16 bases between them. CDR3 sequence: CASRPTGTDTQYF. CDR3 nucleotides: TGTGCCAGTCGGCCTACAGGGACCGATACGCAGTATTTT.

In the case of this clone: The same CDR3 arises from other DNA sequences in this sample as well. The chain carries TRBV11-2 and TRBJ1-5; 7 positions agree with TRBD1. With V trimmed by 4 bases and J by 2 bases, 5 bases remained unmatched. The length of the CDR3 is 15 residues. Germline-derived CDR1 and CDR2 are SGHAT and FQNNGV. DNA of the CDR3: TGTGCCAGCAGCTCCTCCGGGACAGGCAATCAGCCCCAGCATTTT. Translated, it gives CASSSSGTGNQPQHF.

The chain uses TRBV2 and TRBJ1-1, with unresolved D. V lost 6 bases and J 4 bases, leaving 12 bases between the germline ends. Germline V gene data show CDR1 as SNHLY and CDR2 as FYNNEI. This CDR3 has 13 residues. CDR3 in DNA: TGTGCCAGCAGCCTTGGACTGGGCACTGAAGCTTTCTTT. Its protein is CASSLGLGTEAFF.

The chain couples TRBV5-8 to TRBJ1-1; TRBD1 might be the D (5 bases). V was pared by 5 bases and J by 5 bases, with 16 bases between. The CDR3 sequence is 14 residues long. The germline V gene encodes CDR1 SGHTS and CDR2 YDEGEE. CDR3: CASRKAGFVTEAFF. The CDR3 nucleotides read TGTGCCAGCAGGAAGGCAGGGTTCGTGACTGAAGCTTTCTTT.

This chain connects TRBV4-2 to TRBJ2-7, with TRBD1 matching over 7 bases. The CDR3 runs 16 residues. V lost 2 bases to trimming and J lost 2 bases; unmatched junction nucleotides: 9. Germline-derived CDR1 and CDR2 are LGHNA and YNFKEQ. CDR3 nucleotide sequence: TGTGCCAGCAGCCAACCCCCGGGACAGAGACCCTACGAGCAGTACTTC. Protein sequence: CASSQPPGQRPYEQYF.

V is TRBV7-3 and J is TRBJ2-1, with 9 bases that match TRBD2. V shed 3 bases, J shed 4 bases, and the junction held 10 bases outside the gene matches. There are 17 residues in the CDR3. The germline gives CDR1 SGHTA, CDR2 FQGTGA. CDR3 amino acids: CASSFRGGANRYNEQFF. The CDR3 DNA sequence: TGTGCCAGCAGCTTTCGCGGGGGGGCCAATCGGTACAATGAGCAGTTCTTC. The full variable domain, with the rest looked up from reference TRBV7-3 and TRBJ2-1, is GAGVSQTPSNKVTEKGKYVELRCDPISGHTALYWYRQSLGQGPEFLIYFQGTGAADDSGLPNDRFFAVRPEGSVSTLKIQRTERGDSAVYLCASSFRGGANRYNEQFFGPGTRLTVL.

The chain links TRBV28 to TRBJ2-6; D ambiguous. Germline V gene data show CDR1 as MDHEN and CDR2 as SYDVKM. The CDR3 is made up of 15 amino acids. V was shortened by 6 bases and J by 0 bases, with 9 bases between the two germline ends. CDR3 residues: CASRTGSSGANVLTF. In nucleotides, the CDR3 is TGTGCCAGCAGGACGGGTTCCTCTGGGGCCAACGTCCTGACTTTC.

This chain links TRBV19 with TRBJ2-1; the match to TRBD1 covers 10 bases. J was trimmed by 6 bases and V by 5 bases; bases with no gene match: 7. The CDR3 contains 15 residues. Germline values: CDR1 LNHDA, CDR2 SQIVND (reference sequence). The CDR3 sequence is CASSLRDRGINEQFF. Here the CDR3 DNA reads TGTGCCAGTAGTCTCCGGGACAGGGGAATCAATGAGCAGTTCTTC.

The rearrangement joins TRBV14 to TRBJ1-1; maybe TRBD1 (6 bases). Germline values: CDR1 SGHDN, CDR2 FVKESK. Between the trimmed V and J ends, which lost 0 bases and 1 base, there was a span of 12 bases. This CDR3 spans 16 amino acids. CDR3 loop: CASSQDPRGGNTEAFF. The CDR3, as DNA: TGTGCCAGCAGCCAAGATCCAAGGGGGGGGAACACTGAAGCTTTCTTT.

The chain recombines TRBV9 with TRBJ2-3; TRBD2 aligns across 13 bases. The CDR3 is 17 residues long. J gave up 0 bases and V 0 bases, and 1 base lay outside the gene matches. CDR1 SGDLS and CDR2 YYNGEE come from the germline V gene. The CDR3 reads CASSVGTSGSSTDTQYF. As DNA, the CDR3 is TGTGCCAGCAGCGTAGGGACTAGCGGGAGTAGCACAGATACGCAGTATTTT.

The chain has TRBV7-2 and TRBJ2-7, with D possibly being TRBD2 (5 bases). Germline assignment: CDR1 SGHTA and CDR2 FQGNSA. With 1 base removed from V and 3 bases from J, the gap between germline ends came to 10 bases. This CDR3 spans 14 amino acids. For the CDR3, the DNA is TGTGCCAGCAGCTTAGAGGGAGTTCGCTACGAGCAGTACTTC. It specifies CASSLEGVRYEQYF.

The chain combines TRBV18 with TRBJ1-3, with 8 bases matching TRBD1. The CDR3 is 16 amino acids. V dropped 4 bases and J dropped 0; count of bases not matched to a gene: 5. Germline-derived CDR1 and CDR2 are KGHSH and LQKENI. CDR3 nucleotides: TGTGCCAGCTCACATAAGGACAGGGCCTCTGGAAACACCATATATTTT. It encodes CASSHKDRASGNTIYF.